The present entry profiles one T cell receptor (beta chain) with its context. Its target is not known. A single base separates this from a much larger clone, so it may be a read error. This entry comes from a study of breast tumors, draining lymph nodes, adjacent tissues. Study findings and constraints: Tumor repertoires ranked between lymph nodes and nontumor tissue in diversity, with V and J gene preferences.

Trimming removed 0 bases at V and 6 bases at J, with 5 bases between. The CDR3 extends over 12 amino acids. Per the germline V gene, CDR1 is DFQATT and CDR2 is SNEGSKA (reference sequence). TCRdb used MiXCR to reprocess the multiplex PCR reads, holding one entry per CDR3 protein. The sample contains 200,000 or so distinct CDR3 sequences, over 25% of which appear only once. Samples came from axillary lymph nodes draining the breast cancer. Material: axillary lymph node tissue. The clonotype originates from a female donor with breast cancer. Some clones in this sample may be carry-over from other donors' samples. This chain uses TRBV20-1 with TRBJ2-2; D gene uncertain. This CDR3 reads CSARDNAGELFF. CDR3 sequence (DNA): TGCAGTGCTAGAGATAACGCCGGGGAGCTGTTTTTT.